The clone carrying this T cell receptor beta chain was counted a single time. This may come from a read error, since a much larger clone is one base off. J gave up 3 bases and V 1 base, and 6 bases lay outside the gene matches. The CDR3 loop spans 16 amino acids. Germline V CDR1 and CDR2: SGHVS, FNYEAQ. Patients aged 18 to 65 had newly diagnosed hyperthyroidism of under 2 months' duration. Not enrolled were patients with uncontrolled infection, other autoimmune disease, pregnancy or lactation. PBMCs were sourced from roughly 9.1 ml fresh peripheral blood. This sample is drawn from a study of T cells in Graves' hyperthyroidism and ophthalmopathy. Amplified TCR beta CDR3 regions derived from RNA transcripts. The TCR CDR3 first-round RT-PCR relied on the HTBI primer set. Each CDR3 protein gets one entry after TCRdb re-called the multiplex PCR reads with MiXCR. Among approximately 410,000 distinct CDR3 sequences, roughly 13% were seen once, and the ten largest hold 5% to 6%.

The chain combines TRBV7-6 with TRBJ2-7; 10 bases are a match to TRBD2. Sequencing was carried out using blood. The TCR comes from a woman aged 18-29 years with Graves' hyperthyroidism. In DNA form, the CDR3 reads TGTGCCAGCAGCTTAGGTCCTAGCGGGAGTAACTACGAGCAGTACTTC. It translates to CASSLGPSGSNYEQYF.